The 25 T cell receptor beta chains listed next were all sequenced from one sample in a study of T cell responses to AZD1222 COVID-19 vaccine. Using immunoSEQ multiplex PCR, the repertoire was profiled, and TCRdb retains in-frame clones only, with some absent. Of approximately 140,000 clones listed, more than 85% are singletons. Here the sequenced sample was peripheral blood, taken on day 0 of AZD1222 vaccination. These receptor sequences come from an adult in good health.

This clone was seen only once. The rearrangement joins TRBV12-5 to TRBJ1-1, with a tentative D call TRBD1 (5 bases). This CDR3 region has 17 residues. CDR1 is LGHNT, CDR2 FRNRAP, per germline. Trimming removed 4 bases from V and 0 bases from J, with 18 bases in between. CDR3 sequence reads: CASGSKSTGPMNTEAFF. The CDR3 DNA reads as TGTGCTAGTGGTTCAAAGTCCACAGGTCCCATGAACACTGAAGCTTTCTTT.

The CDR3 protein is CASTMLQLSNTEAFF. The CDR3 region has the DNA TGTGCCAGCACCATGCTGCAGCTCTCGAACACTGAAGCTTTCTTT. This chain uses TRBV6-5 with TRBJ1-1; D is unresolved. CDR1 is MNHEY, CDR2 SVGAGI, per germline. The V gene lost 7 bases and the J gene lost 1 base, with 16 bases spanning the gap. CDR3 length equals 15 residues.

The chain links TRBV7-3 to TRBJ2-7; a weak D match, TRBD2 (6 bases). The CDR3 spans 13 residues. Trimming left V 6 bases short and J 6 bases short, with 15 bases between. Germline CDR1 and CDR2: SGHTA and FQGTGA. CDR3 region: CASRRDSSSEQYF. CDR3 DNA sequence: TGTGCCAGCAGAAGGGACTCCTCGTCCGAGCAGTACTTC.

The V call is TRBV18, the J call TRBJ2-1; 8 bases are shared with TRBD2. CDR3 size: 17 residues. The V gene end was trimmed by 3 bases and the J gene end by 3 bases; junction bases not matched to a gene: 10. The germline gives CDR1 KGHSH, CDR2 LQKENI. CDR3 DNA: TGTGCCAGCTCACCCCGATCTCCCAGCGGGGGCTACAATGAGCAGTTCTTC. Its protein product is CASSPRSPSGGYNEQFF.

This chain joins TRBV21-1 and TRBJ1-5; TRBD1, the table's D call, lacks a check against the DNA. TRBV21-1 is reported as a pseudogene. The CDR3 runs 19 residues. The CDR3 is CASSKRNRTGGNSNQPQHF. The DNA for the CDR3 is TGTGCCAGCAGCAAACGAAACCGGACAGGGGGGAATAGCAATCAGCCCCAGCATTTT.

This chain joins TRBV6-5 and TRBJ2-2; D gene uncertain. The CDR3 is 13 residues long. Per the germline V gene, CDR1 is MNHEY and CDR2 is SVGAGI. Trimming stripped 6 bases from V and 5 bases from J, with 10 bases between. The DNA for the CDR3 is TGTGCCAGCAGAACTGAAAGGACCGGGGAGCTGTTTTTT. It translates to CASRTERTGELFF.

J is TRBJ2-2 and V is TRBV19, with 7 positions matching TRBD1. Germline V gene sequence: CDR1 LNHDA, CDR2 SQIVND (reference sequence). This CDR3 is built from 15 residues. V was clipped by 5 bases and J by 1 base; unmatched bases: 4. The CDR3 sequence: CASSPRTGNTGELFF. CDR3 bases: TGTGCCAGTAGTCCACGGACAGGGAACACCGGGGAGCTGTTTTTT. Together with reference TRBV19 and TRBJ2-2, the CDR3 gives the full variable domain: DGGITQSPKYLFRKEGQNVTLSCEQNLNHDAMYWYRQDPGQGLRLIYYSQIVNDFQKGDIAEGYSVSREKKESFPLTVTSAQKNPTAFYLCASSPRTGNTGELFFGEGSRLTVL.

The chain uses TRBV5-6 and TRBJ2-1, with 9 nucleotides matching TRBD1. V dropped 4 bases and J dropped 5; count of bases not matched to a gene: 10. CDR1 SGHDT and CDR2 YYEEEE come from the germline V gene. CDR3 length equals 16 residues. CDR3: CASSPYVDRGNNEQFF. The CDR3 coding sequence is TGTGCCAGCAGCCCCTATGTGGACAGGGGAAACAATGAGCAGTTCTTC. The variable domain in full, with the rest retrieved from reference TRBV5-6 and TRBJ2-1, is DAGVTQSPTHLIKTRGQQVTLRCSPKSGHDTVSWYQQALGQGPQFIFQYYEEEERQRGNFPDRFSGHQFPNYSSELNVNALLLGDSALYLCASSPYVDRGNNEQFFGPGTRLTVL.

The CDR3 region has the DNA TGTGCCTGGAGTGTGGCAGATAATTCACCCCTCCACTTT. Protein: CAWSVADNSPLHF. The V and J genes are TRBV30 and TRBJ1-6; no clear D gene. The CDR3 contains 13 residues. Per germline, CDR1 GTSNPN and CDR2 SVGIG (reference sequence). Trimming shortened V by 0 bases and J by 5 bases, and 5 bases separated the two germline ends.

The chain couples TRBV24-1 to TRBJ1-2; D ambiguous. V was pared by 5 bases and J by 3 bases, with 9 bases between. Germline values: CDR1 KGHDR, CDR2 SFDVKD. The CDR3 runs to 13 residues. This CDR3 reads CATSVGAYYGYTF. The CDR3 bases are TGTGCCACCAGTGTAGGAGCTTACTATGGCTACACCTTC.

The chain recombines TRBV12-3 or TRBV12-4 with TRBJ1-5, with no clear D. V lost 3 bases and J lost 6, with 6 bases in between. The CDR3 runs to 12 residues. The CDR3 nucleotides read TGTGCCAGCAGTTTGGAGGGTCAGCCCCAGCATTTT. Translation: CASSLEGQPQHF.

The V and J genes are TRBV5-5 and TRBJ2-7, with D hard to call. This CDR3 is built from 12 residues. Trimming removed 2 bases from V and 5 bases from J, with 8 bases in between. Germline CDR1 is SGHKS and CDR2 is YYEKEE (reference sequence). The CDR3 loop is CASSLLNNEQYF. The DNA for the CDR3 is TGTGCCAGCAGCTTACTAAATAACGAGCAGTACTTC. Supplemented by reference TRBV5-5 and TRBJ2-7, the full variable domain reads DAGVTQSPTHLIKTRGQQVTLRCSPISGHKSVSWYQQVLGQGPQFIFQYYEKEERGRGNFPDRFSARQFPNYSSELNVNALLLGDSALYLCASSLLNNEQYFGPGTRLTVT.

V is TRBV27 and J is TRBJ2-7; weak D call: TRBD2 (6 bases). V was cut by 8 bases and J by 0 bases, with 17 bases left in between. The CDR3 runs 15 residues. Germline V gene data show CDR1 as MNHEY and CDR2 as SMNVEV (reference sequence). CDR3 DNA sequence: TGTGCCAGCTCCCCTGGCGGGACTCCCTCCTACGAGCAGTACTTC. Its translation: CASSPGGTPSYEQYF.

This rearrangement joins TRBV27 to TRBJ2-2; possible D gene TRBD1, 6 bases. The CDR3 has 16 amino acids. V dropped 8 bases and J dropped 0 bases, with 16 bases sitting between them. The germline gives CDR1 MNHEY, CDR2 SMNVEV (reference sequence). CDR3 sequence (DNA): TGTGCCAGCGGCGACCCTGACAGGACGAACACCGGGGAGCTGTTTTTT. It is translated as CASGDPDRTNTGELFF.

The chain joins TRBV5-1 to TRBJ1-3, with D possibly TRBD1 on 6 matching bases. V lost 5 bases and J lost 8, with 14 bases in between. Germline-derived CDR1 and CDR2 are SGHRS and YFSETQ. The CDR3 covers 13 residues. DNA of the CDR3: TGCGCCAGCAGTCCACAGGGTTTCGACACCATATATTTT. Protein: CASSPQGFDTIYF.

This clone was observed many times. The chain uses TRBV11-2 and TRBJ1-2; TRBD1 matches at 12 bases. The CDR3 consists of 19 residues. Per the germline V gene, CDR1 is SGHAT and CDR2 is FQNNGV. V trimming: 3 bases; J trimming: 2 bases; junction bases outside the gene matches: 13. CDR3 coding DNA: TGTGCCAGCAGCTTCTACCCGGGACAGGGGGCGGAAGAAAACTATGGCTACACCTTC. It codes for CASSFYPGQGAEENYGYTF.

The chain couples TRBV21-1 to TRBJ1-3; TRBD1, the D gene given by the table, was not confirmed from the DNA. TRBV21-1 is assigned pseudogene status. This CDR3 is built from 10 residues. CDR3 bases: TGTGCCAGCCATGGAAACACCATATATTTT. It codes for CASHGNTIYF.

The chain has TRBV2 and TRBJ1-1, with D tentatively TRBD1 (6 bases). In germline, CDR1 is SNHLY, CDR2 FYNNEI. V lost 5 bases and J 4 bases, leaving 14 bases between the germline ends. The CDR3 consists of 14 residues. CDR3 in amino acids: CASSPQGLGTEAFF. The DNA for the CDR3 is TGTGCCAGCAGTCCACAGGGCCTGGGCACTGAAGCTTTCTTT. Based on the CDR3 plus reference TRBV2 and TRBJ1-1, the full variable domain is EPEVTQTPSHQVTQMGQEVILRCVPISNHLYFYWYRQILGQKVEFLVSFYNNEISEKSEIFDDQFSVERPDGSNFTLKIRSTKLEDSAMYFCASSPQGLGTEAFFGQGTRLTVV.

DNA for the CDR3: TGTGCCAGTAGTATTGAGAGATCTCCGTATGGCTACACCTTC. Residues: CASSIERSPYGYTF. This rearrangement joins TRBV19 to TRBJ1-2; D is uncertain. V shed 3 bases and J shed 5 bases, with 13 bases lying between them. The CDR3 is made up of 14 amino acids. CDR1 and CDR2 from the germline V gene are LNHDA and SQIVND (reference sequence).

This chain uses TRBV24-1 with TRBJ2-1; D gene ambiguous. The CDR3 covers 13 residues. Germline CDR1 reads KGHDR; CDR2 reads SFDVKD. V was shortened by 3 bases and J by 7 bases, with 9 bases between the two germline ends. CDR3: CATSDPRKNEQFF. CDR3 coding DNA: TGTGCCACCAGTGATCCCCGGAAAAATGAGCAGTTCTTC.

The chain couples TRBV18 to TRBJ1-3, with a tentative D call TRBD1 (6 bases). V lost 5 bases and J 2 bases, leaving 13 bases between the germline ends. The CDR3 sequence is 15 residues long. The V gene's germline CDR1 is KGHSH and CDR2 LQKENI. The DNA for the CDR3 is TGTGCCAGCTCAGAAACCCGGGACACTGGAAACACCATATATTTT. Residues: CASSETRDTGNTIYF.

The rearrangement uses TRBV29-1 and TRBJ2-3; 8 bases map to TRBD2. The CDR3 is 15 residues long. Trimming at V came to 8 bases and at J to 4 bases, leaving 14 bases not matched to a gene. Germline-derived CDR1 and CDR2 are SQVTM and ANQGSEA. CDR3 in amino acids: CSPTPPGLVPDTQYF. In DNA form, the CDR3 reads TGCAGCCCAACCCCCCCGGGACTAGTCCCAGATACGCAGTATTTT.

The V call is TRBV15, the J call TRBJ1-3; D is uncertain. Germline CDR1 reads LNHNV; CDR2 reads YYDKDF (reference sequence). The CDR3 has 14 amino acids. Trimming pared 1 base from V and 1 base from J, leaving 5 bases between. This CDR3 reads CATSRGGSGNTIYF. CDR3 coding DNA: TGTGCCACCAGCAGAGGGGGATCTGGAAACACCATATATTTT.

V is TRBV5-6 and J is TRBJ2-3; 7 positions match TRBD2. The CDR3 is made up of 17 amino acids. CDR1 and CDR2 from the germline V gene are SGHDT and YYEEEE. Trimming removed 3 bases from V and 2 bases from J; junction bases left unmatched: 12. The CDR3 loop is CASSSMGGEGLTDTQYF. In DNA, the CDR3 is TGTGCCAGCAGCTCAATGGGTGGGGAGGGGCTCACAGATACGCAGTATTTT.

V usage is TRBV30 and J usage is TRBJ1-4, with D unresolved. CDR3 length equals 15 residues. V was pared by 4 bases and J by 5 bases, with 17 bases between. Germline CDR1 reads GTSNPN; CDR2 reads SVGIG (reference sequence). The CDR3 DNA is TGTGCCTGGAACCTCCGGCGGGCGGGGAATGAAAAACTGTTTTTT. Translated: CAWNLRRAGNEKLFF.